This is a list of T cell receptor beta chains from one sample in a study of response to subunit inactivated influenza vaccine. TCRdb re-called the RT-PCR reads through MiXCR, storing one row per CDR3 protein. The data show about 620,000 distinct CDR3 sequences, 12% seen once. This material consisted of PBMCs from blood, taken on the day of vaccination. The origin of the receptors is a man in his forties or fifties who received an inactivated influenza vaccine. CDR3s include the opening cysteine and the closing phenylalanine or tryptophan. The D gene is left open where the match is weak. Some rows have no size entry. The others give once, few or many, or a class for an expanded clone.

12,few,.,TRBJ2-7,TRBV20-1,CSVPDKPYEQYF,TGCAGTGTCCCGGACAAGCCCTACGAGCAGTACTTC
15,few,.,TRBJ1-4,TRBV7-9,CASSPYGQMNEKLFF,TGTGCCAGCAGCCCCTATGGGCAGATGAATGAAAAACTGTTTTTT
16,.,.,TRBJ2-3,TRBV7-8,CASSLATAWGTDTQYF,TGTGCCAGCAGCTTAGCGACAGCCTGGGGCACAGATACGCAGTATTTT
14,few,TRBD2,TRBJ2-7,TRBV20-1,CSARVFGGTYEQYF,TGCAGTGCTAGAGTATTCGGGGGGACCTACGAGCAGTACTTC
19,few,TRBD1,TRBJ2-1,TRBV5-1,CASSLRTRGRDSGGNEQFF,TGCGCCAGCAGCTTACGAACCAGGGGGCGCGATAGCGGAGGCAATGAGCAGTTCTTC
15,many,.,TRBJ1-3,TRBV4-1,CASSQDGNSGNTIYF,TGCGCCAGCAGCCAAGACGGTAACTCTGGAAACACCATATATTTT
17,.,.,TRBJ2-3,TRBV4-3,CASSQASSTGPTDTQYF,TGCGCCAGCAGCCAAGCGTCCTCCACTGGGCCGACAGATACGCAGTATTTT
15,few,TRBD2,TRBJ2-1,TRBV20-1,CSARDQLADYNEQFF,TGCAGTGCTAGAGATCAACTAGCGGACTACAATGAGCAGTTCTTC
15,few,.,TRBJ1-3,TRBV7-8,CASSPSAGEFNTIYF,TGTGCCAGCAGCCCGAGCGCAGGGGAGTTTAACACCATATATTTT
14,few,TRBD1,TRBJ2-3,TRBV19,CASSILTGADTQYF,TGTGCCAGTAGTATTCTTACAGGGGCAGATACGCAGTATTTT
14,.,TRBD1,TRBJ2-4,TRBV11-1,CASSFRTGGNIQYF,TGTGCCAGCAGCTTTAGGACAGGGGGAAACATTCAGTACTTC
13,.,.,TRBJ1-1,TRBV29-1,CSVDQSWAAEAFF,TGCAGCGTTGACCAGTCATGGGCGGCTGAAGCTTTCTTT
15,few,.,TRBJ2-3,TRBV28,CASSWTGRGTDTQYF,TGTGCCAGCAGCTGGACAGGGAGGGGGACAGATACGCAGTATTTT
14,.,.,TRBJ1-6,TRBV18,CASSPTGGDSPLHF,TGTGCCAGCTCACCAACCGGGGGGGATTCACCCCTCCACTTT
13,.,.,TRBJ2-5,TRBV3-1,CASSQISVGTQYF,TGTGCCAGCAGCCAAATCAGCGTTGGGACCCAGTACTTC
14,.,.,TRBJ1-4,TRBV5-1,CASSLDGLNEKLLF,TGCGCCAGCAGCCTCGACGGCCTTAATGAAAAACTGCTTTTT
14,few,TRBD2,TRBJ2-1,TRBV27,CASREIAGLSEQFF,TGTGCCAGCCGTGAGATAGCGGGTTTATCTGAGCAGTTCTTC
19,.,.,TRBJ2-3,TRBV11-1,CASSWRPSVRPGSADTQYF,TGTGCCAGCAGCTGGCGCCCTTCCGTTAGGCCAGGCTCGGCAGATACGCAGTATTTT